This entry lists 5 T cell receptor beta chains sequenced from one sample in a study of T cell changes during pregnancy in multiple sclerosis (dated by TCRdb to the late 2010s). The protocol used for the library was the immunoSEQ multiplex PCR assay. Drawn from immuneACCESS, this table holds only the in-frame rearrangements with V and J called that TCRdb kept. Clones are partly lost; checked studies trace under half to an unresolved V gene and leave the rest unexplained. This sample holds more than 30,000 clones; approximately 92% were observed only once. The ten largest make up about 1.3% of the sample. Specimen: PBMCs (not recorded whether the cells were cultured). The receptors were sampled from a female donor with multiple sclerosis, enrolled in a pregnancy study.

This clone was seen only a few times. The chain's CDR3 is CASSAGTAPYEQYF. As DNA, the CDR3 is TGTGCCAGCAGCGCAGGGACAGCCCCCTACGAGCAGTACTTC. The chain has TRBV7-9 and TRBJ2-7; 7 nucleotides align to TRBD1. The trim removed 5 bases at V and 2 bases at J, leaving 6 bases unmatched. The germline CDR1 and CDR2 sequences are SEHNR and FQNEAQ (reference sequence). The CDR3 is made up of 14 amino acids.

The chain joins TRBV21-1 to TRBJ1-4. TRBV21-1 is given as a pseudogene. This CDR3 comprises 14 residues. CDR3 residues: CASSKLGDGEKLFF. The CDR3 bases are TGTGCCAGCAGCAAGTTAGGGGACGGTGAAAAACTGTTTTTT.

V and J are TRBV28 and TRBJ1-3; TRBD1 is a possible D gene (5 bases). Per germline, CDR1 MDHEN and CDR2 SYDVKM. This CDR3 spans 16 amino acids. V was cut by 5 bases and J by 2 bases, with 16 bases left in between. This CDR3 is CASSRIPQGPGNTIYF. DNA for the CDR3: TGTGCCAGCAGTCGCATTCCTCAGGGACCTGGAAACACCATATATTTT.

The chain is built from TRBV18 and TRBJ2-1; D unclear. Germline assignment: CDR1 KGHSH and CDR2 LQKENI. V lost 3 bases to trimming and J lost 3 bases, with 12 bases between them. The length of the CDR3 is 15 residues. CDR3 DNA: TGTGCCAGCTCACCTAGCTGGGGTCACTACAATGAGCAGTTCTTC. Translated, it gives CASSPSWGHYNEQFF.

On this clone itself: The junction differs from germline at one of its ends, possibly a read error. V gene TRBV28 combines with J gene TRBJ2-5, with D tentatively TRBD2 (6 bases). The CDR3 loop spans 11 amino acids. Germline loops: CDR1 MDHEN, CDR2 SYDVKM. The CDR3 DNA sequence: TGTGCCAGCACCTTGGAGGGGACCCGGTACTTC. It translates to CASTLEGTRYF.